This T cell receptor beta chain was captured in a study of blood T cell repertoires in COVID-19. Study information: The study drew acute and convalescent COVID-19 samples from the United States, Italy and Spain. From T cells, B-cell-depleted T cells, or PBMCs came the material, which was cDNA or gDNA.

The CDR3 extends over 18 amino acids. The V gene's germline CDR1 is SGDLS and CDR2 YYNGEE. J gave up 7 bases and V 0 bases, and 9 bases lay outside the gene matches. The Seattle patients joined while their infection was active and were tracked longitudinally afterward. Authors' methods: Reference gene primer amplification gave estimated nucleated cell counts. TCRdb keeps only in-frame clones here, not all; method: immunoSEQ multiplex PCR. That table supplies the V and J calls and clone size; D and trimming were determined from the DNA. The sample lists under 200,000 clones; about 86% were seen once. The genes are TRBV9 and TRBJ2-2; 13 bases agree with TRBD2. The clonotype was recovered from a woman aged 60-75 years with COVID-19, enrolled during active disease. Input material: peripheral blood. CDR3 in DNA: TGTGCCAGCAGCGTAGAGGGGGGACTAGCGGGATTAAGCGGGGAGCTGTTTTTT. Its protein product is CASSVEGGLAGLSGELFF.